The TCR beta chain described here comes from a study of blood T cell repertoires in COVID-19. Study information: Material from acute and convalescent COVID-19 was sourced from the United States, Italy and Spain. Sample material is recorded as cDNA or gDNA derived from T cells, B-cell-depleted T cells, or PBMCs.

Deletions cut 5 bases from V and 4 bases from J, with 9 bases between. This CDR3 region has 12 residues. Germline CDR1 SGHTA, CDR2 FQGTGA. This table comes from immunoSEQ multiplex PCR, and its TCRdb copy is limited to in-frame clones, with some not included. Of roughly 280,000 clones in the sample, approximately 81% are singletons; the top ten hold 4.2%. Material for sequencing was peripheral blood. This clonotype was obtained from a man between 60 and 75 years old with acute or convalescent COVID-19. The chain combines TRBV7-3 with TRBJ2-7; D is possibly TRBD1 (7 bases). As DNA, the CDR3 is TGTGCCAGCAGCCCAGGGGGGTACGAGCAGTACTTC. Its translation is CASSPGGYEQYF.